This T cell receptor (beta chain) was obtained from a study of blood T cell repertoires in COVID-19. At the level of the study: Some COVID-19 samples were acute and others convalescent; all came from the United States, Italy and Spain. The cDNA or gDNA used as material had been derived from T cells, B-cell-depleted T cells, or PBMCs.

TCRdb keeps only in-frame clones here, not all; method: immunoSEQ multiplex PCR. The sample yields under 250,000 clones, around 83% seen once. Trimming stripped 6 bases from V and 2 bases from J, with 14 bases between. This CDR3 contains 14 residues. Germline CDR1 is MNHEY and CDR2 is SVGAGI. V is TRBV6-5 and J is TRBJ2-7; a possible D gene is TRBD2 (6 bases). The clonotype comes from a man aged 45-65 years with active or convalescent COVID-19. Sequencing used peripheral blood. CDR3 sequence: CASSPGGYTYEQYF. The CDR3 DNA reads TGTGCCAGCAGCCCAGGAGGGTACACCTACGAGCAGTACTTC.